This T cell receptor beta chain was captured by sequencing in a study of cytomegalovirus exposure and HLA in healthy donors. Germline CDR1 reads MNHEY; CDR2 reads SVGAGI. The V segment lost 4 bases and the J segment 5 bases; nucleotides outside the gene matches: 7. The CDR3 covers 15 residues. The sample holds a few counts of this clone. What it recognizes is unknown. PCR amplification relied on 60 Vbeta primers (plus 13 Jbeta primers). The assay was immunoSEQ multiplex PCR, and TCRdb's table has in-frame clones only and misses some. Of about 130,000 clones in the sample, 73% were seen once. Regarding the study as a whole: Researchers reported from a later analysis that most CMV-associated TCR beta chains appeared HLA-restricted.

The source material was PBMCs. The V call is TRBV6-5, the J call TRBJ2-7; 11 positions agree with TRBD1. This TCR was recovered from a man in his 60s in good health and CMV-seropositive. CDR3 in DNA: TGTGCCAGCAGTTGGTCTAGGACAGGGGGCAACGAGCAGTACTTC. Its translation: CASSWSRTGGNEQYF.